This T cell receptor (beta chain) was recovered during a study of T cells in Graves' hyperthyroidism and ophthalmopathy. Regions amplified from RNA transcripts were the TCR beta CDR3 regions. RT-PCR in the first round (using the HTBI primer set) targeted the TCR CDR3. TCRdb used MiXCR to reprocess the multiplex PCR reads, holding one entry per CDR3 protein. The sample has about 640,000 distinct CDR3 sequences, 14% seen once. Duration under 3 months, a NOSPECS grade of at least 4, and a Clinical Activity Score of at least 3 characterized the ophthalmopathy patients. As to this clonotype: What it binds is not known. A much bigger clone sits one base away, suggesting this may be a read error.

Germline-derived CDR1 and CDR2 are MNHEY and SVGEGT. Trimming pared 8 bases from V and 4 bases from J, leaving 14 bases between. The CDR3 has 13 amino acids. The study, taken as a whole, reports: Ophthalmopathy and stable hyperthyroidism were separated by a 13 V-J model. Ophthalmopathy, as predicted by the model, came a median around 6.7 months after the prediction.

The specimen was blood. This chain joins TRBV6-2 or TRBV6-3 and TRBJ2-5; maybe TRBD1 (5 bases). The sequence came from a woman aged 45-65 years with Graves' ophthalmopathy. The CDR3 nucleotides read TGTGCCAGCGGTCCCAGGCAGGGAGAGACCCAGTACTTC. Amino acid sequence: CASGPRQGETQYF.